This T cell receptor (beta chain) was obtained from a study of blood T cell repertoires in COVID-19. Study in general: Collection of acute and convalescent COVID-19 samples took place in the United States, Italy and Spain.

V lost 4 bases, J lost 0 bases, and 10 bases lay in between. The germline CDR1 and CDR2 sequences are SNHLY and FYNNEI. CDR3 length equals 15 residues. The repertoire was sequenced with immunoSEQ multiplex PCR; TCRdb's copy has only in-frame clones and lacks some. The sample lists fewer than 600,000 clones, 88% occurring once. Recruitment covered roughly 24 US areas and drew participants whose ages spanned roughly 18 to 100 years. Two negative PCRs, clearance, or symptom resolution had been documented for recovered Cohort 3 donors. The chain links TRBV2 to TRBJ1-3; D possibly corresponds to TRBD1 (5 bases). The sequence came from a woman aged 40-49 years who had recovered from COVID-19. The source material was PBMCs or T cells enriched from blood (not recorded which). This CDR3 is CASSAGMISGNTIYF. The DNA of the CDR3 is TGTGCCAGCAGTGCAGGGATGATCTCTGGAAACACCATATATTTT. The full variable domain, with the rest looked up from reference TRBV2 and TRBJ1-3, is EPEVTQTPSHQVTQMGQEVILRCVPISNHLYFYWYRQILGQKVEFLVSFYNNEISEKSEIFDDQFSVERPDGSNFTLKIRSTKLEDSAMYFCASSAGMISGNTIYFGEGSWLTVV.